This TCR beta chain was obtained from a study of CD8+CD57+ T cells in acquired aplastic anemia. The ends were cut back, 7 bases at V and 0 bases at J, with 10 bases in the middle. This CDR3 contains 14 residues. Germline V gene lookup returns CDR1 MRHNA and CDR2 SNTAGT. Researchers used genomic DNA as the template to profile TCR beta VDJ and CDR3. TCRdb ran MiXCR on the reads and lists one entry per CDR3 protein. The sample lists some 410,000 distinct CDR3 sequences; around 72% were seen once. This clonotype has only one observation. Sample: sorted CD4+, CD8+, or CD8+CD57+ T cells (not recorded which) from PBMCs. The gene calls are TRBV6-4 and TRBJ1-5, with D maybe TRBD1 (6 bases). This clonotype was sampled from a human donor in good health, serving as a control. CDR3 region: CASTIGGSNQPQHF. CDR3 in DNA: TGTGCCAGCACCATAGGGGGTAGCAATCAGCCCCAGCATTTT.